One and the same sample provided the 9 T cell receptor beta chains below, sequenced in a study of T cell responses to AZD1222 COVID-19 vaccine. Repertoires were generated with immunoSEQ multiplex PCR, while TCRdb's copy carries only in-frame clones and drops some. The sample lists 150,000 or so clones; around 88% were seen once. The sample here was peripheral blood, taken on day 0 of AZD1222 vaccination. These TCRs come from an adult in good health.

The chain combines TRBV7-3 with TRBJ2-7; weak D call: TRBD2 (5 bases). The CDR3 consists of 17 residues. Trimming pared 7 bases from V and 6 bases from J, leaving 28 bases between. In germline, CDR1 is SGHTA, CDR2 FQGTGA. CDR3 sequence (DNA): TGTGCCAGCACCCCATATTTTTATTTGAGGGTAAAAACCGAGCAGTACTTC. Amino acid sequence: CASTPYFYLRVKTEQYF.

The CDR3 loop is CASSRRLAGGAETQYF. The CDR3 DNA reads as TGTGCCAGTAGTAGGCGACTAGCGGGAGGGGCAGAGACCCAGTACTTC. This chain connects TRBV19 to TRBJ2-5, with TRBD2 matching over 14 bases. This CDR3 contains 16 residues. Per germline, CDR1 LNHDA and CDR2 SQIVND (reference sequence). V was clipped by 4 bases and J by 4 bases; unmatched bases: 5.

Comment on this clone: One junction end disagrees with the germline gene, perhaps due to a read error. The V gene is TRBV6-1, the J gene TRBJ2-2, with 7 bases fitting TRBD1. The CDR3 length is 15 residues. CDR1 and CDR2 (germline): MNHNS, SASEGT. The chain's CDR3 is CASRERGRVTGELFF. CDR3 DNA sequence: TGTGCCAGCCGTGAGAGGGGGCGAGTCACCGGGGAGCTGTTTTTT.

The gene calls are TRBV18 and TRBJ1-1, with D uncertain. Germline lookup yields CDR1 KGHSH and CDR2 LQKENI. The CDR3 is made up of 14 amino acids. V lost 3 bases to trimming and J lost 5 bases, with 13 bases between them. CDR3 residues: CASSPTKARTEAFF. The CDR3 DNA reads TGTGCCAGCTCACCCACCAAGGCGAGGACTGAAGCTTTCTTT.

The V call is TRBV7-9, the J call TRBJ2-4, with 9 bases matching TRBD1. After removal of 7 bases from V and 13 bases from J, the junction contained 17 bases not matched to a gene. CDR1 and CDR2 from the germline V gene are SEHNR and FQNEAQ (reference sequence). This CDR3 region has 15 residues. The CDR3: CASTLSRTGAENQYF. CDR3 coding DNA: TGTGCCAGCACCCTAAGCCGGACAGGGGCCGAGAACCAGTACTTC.

The chain is built from TRBV19 and TRBJ2-5; 7 bases line up with TRBD2. The ends lost 5 bases at V and 5 bases at J; junction bases unmatched: 11. CDR3 length: 15 amino acids. Per the germline V gene, CDR1 is LNHDA and CDR2 is SQIVND (reference sequence). This CDR3 is CASSPWGGSGETQYF. CDR3 sequence (DNA): TGTGCCAGTAGTCCCTGGGGCGGGAGCGGCGAGACCCAGTACTTC.

This sequence joins TRBV7-9 and TRBJ1-2; D is possibly TRBD1 (6 bases). Germline values: CDR1 SEHNR, CDR2 FQNEAQ (reference sequence). There are 13 residues in the CDR3. Trimming stripped 5 bases from V and 5 bases from J, with 12 bases between. Here the CDR3 reads CASSPGAGYGYTF. CDR3 DNA: TGTGCCAGCAGCCCAGGGGCGGGGTATGGCTACACCTTC. The whole variable domain, remainder taken from reference TRBV7-9 and TRBJ1-2, is DTGVSQNPRHKITKRGQNVTFRCDPISEHNRLYWYRQTLGQGPEFLTYFQNEAQLEKSRLLSDRFSAERPKGSFSTLEIQRTEQGDSAMYLCASSPGAGYGYTFGSGTRLTVV.

This chain links TRBV24-1 with TRBJ1-5; the match to TRBD1 covers 8 bases. Germline V gene data show CDR1 as KGHDR and CDR2 as SFDVKD. The CDR3 loop spans 16 amino acids. V lost 6 bases to trimming and J lost 6 bases; unmatched junction nucleotides: 12. This chain's CDR3 is CATSLLIGQGGQPQHF. The CDR3, as DNA: TGTGCCACCAGTCTTCTTATAGGACAGGGAGGTCAGCCCCAGCATTTT.

The V gene is TRBV6-4, the J gene TRBJ2-1, with 8 bases fitting TRBD2. After removal of 5 bases from V and 7 bases from J, the junction contained 4 bases not matched to a gene. The CDR3 is 13 amino acids. Germline CDR1 and CDR2: MRHNA and SNTAGT. The CDR3 loop reads CASSRTSFNEQFF. In DNA, the CDR3 is TGTGCCAGCAGTCGGACTAGCTTTAATGAGCAGTTCTTC.